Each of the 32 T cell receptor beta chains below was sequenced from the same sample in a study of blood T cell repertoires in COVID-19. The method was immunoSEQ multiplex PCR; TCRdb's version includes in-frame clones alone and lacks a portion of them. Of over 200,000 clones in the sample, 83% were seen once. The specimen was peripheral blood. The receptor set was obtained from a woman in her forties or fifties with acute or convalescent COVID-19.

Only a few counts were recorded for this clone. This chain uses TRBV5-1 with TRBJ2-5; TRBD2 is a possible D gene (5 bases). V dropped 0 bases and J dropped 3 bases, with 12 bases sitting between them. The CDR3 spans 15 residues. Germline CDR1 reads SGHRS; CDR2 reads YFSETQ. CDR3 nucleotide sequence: TGCGCCAGCAGCTTGGCCCCGGGAACTAAAGAGACCCAGTACTTC. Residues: CASSLAPGTKETQYF. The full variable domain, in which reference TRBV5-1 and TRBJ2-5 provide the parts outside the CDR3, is KAGVTQTPRYLIKTRGQQVTLSCSPISGHRSVSWYQQTPGQGLQFLFEYFSETQRNKGNFPGRFSGRQFSNSRSEMNVSTLELGDSALYLCASSLAPGTKETQYFGPGTRLLVL.

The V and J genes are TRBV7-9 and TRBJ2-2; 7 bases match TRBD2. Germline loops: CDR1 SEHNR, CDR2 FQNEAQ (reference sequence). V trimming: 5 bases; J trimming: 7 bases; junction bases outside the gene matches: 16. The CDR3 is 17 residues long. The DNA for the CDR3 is TGTGCCAGCAGCAAAACAGTGGCGGGAGATTATGTCGGGGAGCTGTTTTTT. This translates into CASSKTVAGDYVGELFF.

The CDR3 loop is CASSQALTSGRAAYEQYF. CDR3 DNA sequence: TGTGCCAGCAGCCAAGCCCTGACTAGCGGGAGGGCCGCCTACGAGCAGTACTTC. This chain uses TRBV3-1 (or the pseudogene TRBV3-2) with TRBJ2-7, with 14 bases matching TRBD2. Germline loops: CDR1 LGHDT, CDR2 YNNKEL (reference sequence). This CDR3 is 18 amino acids long. V lost 1 base to trimming and J lost 2 bases; unmatched junction nucleotides: 7.

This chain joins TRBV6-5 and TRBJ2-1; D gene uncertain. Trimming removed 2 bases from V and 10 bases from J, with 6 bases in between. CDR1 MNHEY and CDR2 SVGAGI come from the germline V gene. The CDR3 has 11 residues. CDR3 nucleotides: TGTGCCAGCAGTTACGTGAGCGAGCAGTTCTTC. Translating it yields CASSYVSEQFF.

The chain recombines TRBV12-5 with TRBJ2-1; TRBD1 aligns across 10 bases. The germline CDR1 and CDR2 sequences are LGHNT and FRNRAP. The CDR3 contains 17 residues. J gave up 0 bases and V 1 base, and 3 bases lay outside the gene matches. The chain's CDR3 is CASGLGGQGSSYNEQFF. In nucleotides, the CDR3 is TGTGCTAGTGGTTTGGGGGGACAGGGGAGCTCCTACAATGAGCAGTTCTTC.

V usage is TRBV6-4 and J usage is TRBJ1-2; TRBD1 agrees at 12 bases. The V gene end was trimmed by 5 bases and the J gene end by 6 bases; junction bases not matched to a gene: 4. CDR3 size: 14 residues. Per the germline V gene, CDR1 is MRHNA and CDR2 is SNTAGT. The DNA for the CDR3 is TGTGCCAGCAGTCCGGGACAGGGGGCCCATGGCTACACCTTC. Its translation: CASSPGQGAHGYTF.

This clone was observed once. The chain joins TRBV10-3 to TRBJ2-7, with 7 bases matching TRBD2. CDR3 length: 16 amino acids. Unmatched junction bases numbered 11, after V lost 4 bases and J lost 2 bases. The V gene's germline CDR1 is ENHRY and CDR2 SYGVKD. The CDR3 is CAISGGGGRRTYEQYF. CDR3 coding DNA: TGTGCCATCAGTGGGGGGGGAGGCAGGCGGACCTACGAGCAGTACTTC.

CDR3 protein: CASSPPGQGATEAFF. CDR3 DNA: TGTGCCAGCAGCCCTCCGGGACAGGGGGCCACTGAAGCTTTCTTT. The rearrangement uses TRBV9 and TRBJ1-1; TRBD1 agrees at 12 bases. CDR3 length: 15 residues. J gave up 4 bases and V 4 bases, and 5 bases lay outside the gene matches. The germline gives CDR1 SGDLS, CDR2 YYNGEE. The full variable domain, rest sourced from reference TRBV9 and TRBJ1-1, is DSGVTQTPKHLITATGQRVTLRCSPRSGDLSVYWYQQSLDQGLQFLIQYYNGEERAKGNILERFSAQQFPDLHSELNLSSLELGDSALYFCASSPPGQGATEAFFGQGTRLTVV.

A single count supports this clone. CDR3 in DNA: TGTGCCACCAGTGATTCCCGGATTCGACAGGGGCAAGAGACCCAGTACTTC. Amino acid sequence: CATSDSRIRQGQETQYF. J is TRBJ2-5 and V is TRBV24-1; TRBD1 matches 8 bases. The CDR3 is 17 residues long. Per the germline V gene, CDR1 is KGHDR and CDR2 is SFDVKD. The V gene end was trimmed by 2 bases and the J gene end by 2 bases; junction bases not matched to a gene: 9.

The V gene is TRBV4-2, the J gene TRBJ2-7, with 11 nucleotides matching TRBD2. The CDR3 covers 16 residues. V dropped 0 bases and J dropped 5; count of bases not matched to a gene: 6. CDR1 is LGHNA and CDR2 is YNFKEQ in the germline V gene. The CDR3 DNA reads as TGTGCCAGCAGCCAAGATCGTACTAGCGGGAGCCACGAGCAGTACTTC. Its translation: CASSQDRTSGSHEQYF.

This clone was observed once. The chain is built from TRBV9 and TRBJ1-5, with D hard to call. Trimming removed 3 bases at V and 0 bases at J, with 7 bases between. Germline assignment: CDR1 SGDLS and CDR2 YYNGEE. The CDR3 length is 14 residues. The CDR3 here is CASSAHNSNQPQHF. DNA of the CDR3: TGTGCCAGCAGCGCACACAATAGCAATCAGCCCCAGCATTTT.

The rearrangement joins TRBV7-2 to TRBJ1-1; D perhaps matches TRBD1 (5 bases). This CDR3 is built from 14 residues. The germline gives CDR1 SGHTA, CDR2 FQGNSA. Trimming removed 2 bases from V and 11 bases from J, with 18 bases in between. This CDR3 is CASSLSGPQVGAFF. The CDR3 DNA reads TGTGCCAGCAGCTTATCAGGGCCCCAGGTGGGGGCTTTCTTT.

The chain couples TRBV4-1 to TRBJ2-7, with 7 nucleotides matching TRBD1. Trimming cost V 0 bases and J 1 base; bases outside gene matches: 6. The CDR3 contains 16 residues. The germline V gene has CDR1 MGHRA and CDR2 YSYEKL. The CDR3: CASSQDPGTESYEQYF. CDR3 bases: TGCGCCAGCAGCCAAGATCCCGGGACAGAGTCCTACGAGCAGTACTTC.

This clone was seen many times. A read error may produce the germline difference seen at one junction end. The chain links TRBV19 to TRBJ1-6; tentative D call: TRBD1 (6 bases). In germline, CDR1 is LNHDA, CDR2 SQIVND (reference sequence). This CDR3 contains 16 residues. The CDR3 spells CASSTAGGAYNSPLHF. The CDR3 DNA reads TGTGCCAGCAGTACCGCGGGGGGCGCCTATAATTCACCCCTCCACTTT.

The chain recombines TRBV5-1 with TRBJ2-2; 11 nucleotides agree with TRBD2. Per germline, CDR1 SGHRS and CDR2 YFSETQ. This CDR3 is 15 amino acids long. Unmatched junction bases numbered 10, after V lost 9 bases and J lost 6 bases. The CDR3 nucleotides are TGCGCCACCCGGACACTAGCGGGAGTATCCGGGGAGCTGTTTTTT. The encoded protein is CATRTLAGVSGELFF.

CDR3 DNA: TGCAGTGCTAGTTCGGGGTACCTAGGGACTAAATCCTACGAGCAGTACTTC. The encoded protein is CSASSGYLGTKSYEQYF. The J gene is TRBJ2-7, the V gene TRBV20-1; TRBD2 agrees at 7 bases. The CDR3 sequence is 17 residues long. The J segment lost 1 base and the V segment lost 3 bases, leaving 15 bases of the junction unmatched. Germline V gene sequence: CDR1 DFQATT, CDR2 SNEGSKA (reference sequence).

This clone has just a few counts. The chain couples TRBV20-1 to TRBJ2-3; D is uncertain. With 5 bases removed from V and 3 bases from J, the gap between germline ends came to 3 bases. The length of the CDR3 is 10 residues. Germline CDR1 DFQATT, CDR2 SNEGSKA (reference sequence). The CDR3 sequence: CSAQTDTQYF. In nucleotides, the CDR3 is TGCAGTGCTCAGACAGATACGCAGTATTTT.

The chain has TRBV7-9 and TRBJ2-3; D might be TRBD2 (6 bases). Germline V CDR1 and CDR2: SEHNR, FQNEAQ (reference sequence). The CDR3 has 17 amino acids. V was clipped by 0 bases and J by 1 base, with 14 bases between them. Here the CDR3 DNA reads TGTGCCAGCAGCTTAGCGCGGGCGGGACCCCGCACAGATACGCAGTATTTT. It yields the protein CASSLARAGPRTDTQYF.

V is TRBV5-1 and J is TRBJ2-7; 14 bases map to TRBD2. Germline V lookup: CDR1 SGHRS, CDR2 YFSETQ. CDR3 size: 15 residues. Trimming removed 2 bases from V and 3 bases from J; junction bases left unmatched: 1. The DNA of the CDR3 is TGCGCCAGCAGCTTCGGACTAGCGGGGGGCTACGAGCAGTACTTC. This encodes CASSFGLAGGYEQYF.

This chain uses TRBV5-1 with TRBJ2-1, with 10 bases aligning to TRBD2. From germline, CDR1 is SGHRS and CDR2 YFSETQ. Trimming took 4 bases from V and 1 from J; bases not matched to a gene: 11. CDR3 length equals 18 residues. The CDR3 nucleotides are TGCGCCAGCAGCGTAGCGGGAGGACGGCTTGCATCCTACAATGAGCAGTTCTTC. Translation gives CASSVAGGRLASYNEQFF.

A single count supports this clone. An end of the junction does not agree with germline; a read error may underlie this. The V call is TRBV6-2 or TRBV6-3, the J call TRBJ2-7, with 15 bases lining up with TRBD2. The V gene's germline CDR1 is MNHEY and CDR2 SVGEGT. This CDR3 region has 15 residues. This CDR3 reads CASSPIPGLAGGPDF. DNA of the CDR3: TGTGCCAGCAGCCCCATCCCCGGACTAGCGGGAGGGCCGGACTTC.

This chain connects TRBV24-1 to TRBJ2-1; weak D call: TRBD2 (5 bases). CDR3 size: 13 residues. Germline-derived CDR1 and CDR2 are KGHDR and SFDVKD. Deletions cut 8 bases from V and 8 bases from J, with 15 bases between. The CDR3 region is CATMGVGVDEQFF. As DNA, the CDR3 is TGTGCCACCATGGGAGTAGGTGTCGATGAGCAGTTCTTC.

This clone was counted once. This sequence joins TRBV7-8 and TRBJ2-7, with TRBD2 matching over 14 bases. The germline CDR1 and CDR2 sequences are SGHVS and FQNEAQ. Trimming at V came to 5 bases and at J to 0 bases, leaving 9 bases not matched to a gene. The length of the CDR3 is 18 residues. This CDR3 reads CASSTARGTSGSSYEQYF. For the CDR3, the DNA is TGTGCCAGCAGCACCGCCCGAGGGACTAGCGGGAGCTCCTACGAGCAGTACTTC.

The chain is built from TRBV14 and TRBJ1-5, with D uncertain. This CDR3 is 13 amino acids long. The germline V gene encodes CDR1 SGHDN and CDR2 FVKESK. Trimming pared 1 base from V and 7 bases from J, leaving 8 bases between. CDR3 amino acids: CASSQGARQPQHF. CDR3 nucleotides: TGTGCCAGCAGCCAAGGGGCGAGACAGCCCCAGCATTTT.

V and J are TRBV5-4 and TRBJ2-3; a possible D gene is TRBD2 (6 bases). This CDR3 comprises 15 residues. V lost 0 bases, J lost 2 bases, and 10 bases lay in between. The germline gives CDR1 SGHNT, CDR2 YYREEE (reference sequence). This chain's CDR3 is CASSLGAGPTDTQYF. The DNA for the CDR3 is TGTGCCAGCAGCTTGGGGGCGGGACCCACAGATACGCAGTATTTT. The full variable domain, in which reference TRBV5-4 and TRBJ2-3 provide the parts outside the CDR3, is ETGVTQSPTHLIKTRGQQVTLRCSSQSGHNTVSWYQQALGQGPQFIFQYYREEENGRGNFPPRFSGLQFPNYSSELNVNALELDDSALYLCASSLGAGPTDTQYFGPGTRLTVL.

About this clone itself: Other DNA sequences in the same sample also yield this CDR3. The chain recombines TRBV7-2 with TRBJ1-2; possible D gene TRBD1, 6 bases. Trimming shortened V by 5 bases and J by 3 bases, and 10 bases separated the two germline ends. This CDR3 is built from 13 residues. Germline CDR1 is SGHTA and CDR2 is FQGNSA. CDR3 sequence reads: CASSPRTDYGYTF. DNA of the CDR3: TGTGCCAGCAGCCCAAGGACAGACTATGGCTACACCTTC.

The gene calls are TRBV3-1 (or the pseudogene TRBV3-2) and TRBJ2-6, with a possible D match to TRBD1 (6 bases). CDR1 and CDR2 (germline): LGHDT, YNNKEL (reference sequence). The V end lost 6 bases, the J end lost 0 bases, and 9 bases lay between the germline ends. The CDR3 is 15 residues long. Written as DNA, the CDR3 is TGTGCCAGCAGACTCAGGGGCTCTGGGGCCAACGTCCTGACTTTC. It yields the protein CASRLRGSGANVLTF.

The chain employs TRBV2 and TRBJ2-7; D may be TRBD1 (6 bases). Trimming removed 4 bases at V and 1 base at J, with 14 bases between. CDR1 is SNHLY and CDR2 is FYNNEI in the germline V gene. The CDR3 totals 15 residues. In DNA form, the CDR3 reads TGTGCCAGCAGTGGAGACAGGTGGCAATCCTACGAGCAGTACTTC. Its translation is CASSGDRWQSYEQYF.

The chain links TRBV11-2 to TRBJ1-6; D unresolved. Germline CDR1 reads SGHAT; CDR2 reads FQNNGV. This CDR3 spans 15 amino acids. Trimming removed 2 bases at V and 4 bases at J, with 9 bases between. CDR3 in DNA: TGTGCCAGCAGCTTAAGGACTGATTATAATTCACCCCTCCACTTT. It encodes CASSLRTDYNSPLHF.

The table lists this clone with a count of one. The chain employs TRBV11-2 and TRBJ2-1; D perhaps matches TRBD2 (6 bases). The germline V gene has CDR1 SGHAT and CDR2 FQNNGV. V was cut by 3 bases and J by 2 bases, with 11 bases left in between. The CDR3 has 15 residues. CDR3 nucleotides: TGTGCCAGCAGCTTGGGGACTGGTACCTACAATGAGCAGTTCTTC. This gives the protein CASSLGTGTYNEQFF.

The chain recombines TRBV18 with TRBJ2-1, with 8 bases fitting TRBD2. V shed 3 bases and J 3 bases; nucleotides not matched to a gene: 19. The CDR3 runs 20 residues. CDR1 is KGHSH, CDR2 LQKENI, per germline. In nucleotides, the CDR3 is TGTGCCAGCTCACCCACTGGGGGGGCGGGAGGCCGGGCGATCTACAATGAGCAGTTCTTC. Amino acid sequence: CASSPTGGAGGRAIYNEQFF.

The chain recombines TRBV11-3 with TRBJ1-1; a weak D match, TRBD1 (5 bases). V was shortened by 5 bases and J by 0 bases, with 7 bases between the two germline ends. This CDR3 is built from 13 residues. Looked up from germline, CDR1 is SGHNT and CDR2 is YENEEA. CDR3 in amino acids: CASSRRVNTEAFF. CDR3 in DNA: TGTGCCAGCAGCCGCAGGGTGAACACTGAAGCTTTCTTT.